The 14 T cell receptor beta chains presented below share a single source sample, sequenced in a study of CD8 T cells in ankylosing spondylitis. General observations from the study: Fewer than 10 highly homologous variants made up a TCR beta motif that seemed to typify ankylosing spondylitis blood.

TCRdb reanalysed the 5' RACE reads using MiXCR and keeps one entry per CDR3 protein. Of 200,000 to 250,000 distinct CDR3 sequences listed, 15% to 20% are singletons. No antigen has been assigned to these receptors. Sequenced sample: blood, either unsorted or a sorted T cell fraction (not recorded which). These receptors all come from a male donor with ankylosing spondylitis.

This clonotype has a handful of counts. The chain is built from TRBV20-1 and TRBJ1-1, with TRBD1 matching 10 bases. The CDR3 spans 16 residues. In germline, CDR1 is DFQATT, CDR2 SNEGSKA (reference sequence). Trimming at V came to 4 bases and at J to 3 bases, leaving 11 bases not matched to a gene. As DNA, the CDR3 is TGCAGTGCTACCTTCATAAGACAGGGGGCTCACACTGAAGCTTTCTTT. It is translated as CSATFIRQGAHTEAFF.

The chain is built from TRBV20-1 and TRBJ2-7, with 11 nucleotides matching TRBD2. Unmatched junction bases numbered 7, after V lost 6 bases and J lost 3 bases. The CDR3 contains 14 residues. The V gene's germline CDR1 is DFQATT and CDR2 SNEGSKA (reference sequence). The CDR3 loop is CSAPSGTSGYEQYF. The DNA for the CDR3 is TGCAGTGCGCCTTCCGGGACTAGCGGCTACGAGCAGTACTTC.

The V and J genes are TRBV12-3 or TRBV12-4 and TRBJ1-6, with 7 bases matching TRBD1. V shed 0 bases, J shed 1 base, and the junction held 6 bases outside the gene matches. The CDR3 length is 18 residues. The CDR3 DNA reads as TGTGCCAGCAGTTTAGCGGGAAGGGGGCTGTCCTATAATTCACCCCTCCACTTT. The encoded protein is CASSLAGRGLSYNSPLHF.

This clonotype has just a few counts. The chain employs TRBV29-1 and TRBJ2-7; D may match TRBD1 or TRBD2 (6 bases each). V gave up 2 bases and J gave up 5 bases, with 19 bases separating them. CDR3 length: 15 residues. The germline gives CDR1 SQVTM, CDR2 ANQGSEA. CDR3 in DNA: TGCAGCGTTGAACCCCAAGGGGGGTTGGGAGACGAGCAGTACTTC. As protein: CSVEPQGGLGDEQYF.

The gene calls are TRBV9 and TRBJ2-2; TRBD1 or TRBD2 may be the D gene (5 bases each). The V end lost 4 bases, the J end lost 0 bases, and 16 bases lay between the germline ends. The CDR3 extends over 17 amino acids. CDR1 is SGDLS and CDR2 is YYNGEE in the germline V gene. The CDR3 DNA is TGTGCCAGCAGCCCACTAGGGGATATCACGAACACCGGGGAGCTGTTTTTT. This translates into CASSPLGDITNTGELFF. Filled out from reference TRBV9 and TRBJ2-2, the complete variable domain reads DSGVTQTPKHLITATGQRVTLRCSPRSGDLSVYWYQQSLDQGLQFLIQYYNGEERAKGNILERFSAQQFPDLHSELNLSSLELGDSALYFCASSPLGDITNTGELFFGEGSRLTVL.

In its sample, this clonotype was seen many times. The V call is TRBV12-3 or TRBV12-4, the J call TRBJ2-6; D is possibly TRBD1 (5 bases). This CDR3 region has 17 residues. V lost 5 bases and J lost 2, with 16 bases in between. The DNA for the CDR3 is TGTGCCAGCAGTCCCCCCCAGGGAAGGGCTGGGGCCAACGTCCTGACTTTC. Protein: CASSPPQGRAGANVLTF.

In this sample, this clonotype turned up a few times. The gene calls are TRBV12-3 or TRBV12-4 and TRBJ2-7; 7 nucleotides align to TRBD1. Germline trimming cut 3 bases from V and 2 bases from J; bases unmatched to any gene: 4. CDR3 length: 14 residues. The CDR3, as DNA: TGTGCCAGCAGTTTTTCCGGACAGGCCTACGAGCAGTACTTC. Protein product: CASSFSGQAYEQYF.

This clonotype was counted only a few times. This chain joins TRBV6-2 or TRBV6-3 and TRBJ2-1; the D is unclear. The CDR3 is made up of 12 amino acids. Trimming left V 0 bases short and J 7 bases short, with 4 bases between. The germline V gene encodes CDR1 MNHEY and CDR2 SVGEGT. The CDR3 sequence is CASSYSWNEQFF. The CDR3 region has the DNA TGTGCCAGCAGTTACTCGTGGAATGAGCAGTTCTTC.

The chain has TRBV2 and TRBJ2-7, with no clear D. The CDR3 sequence is 13 residues long. V was pared by 1 base and J by 3 bases, with 7 bases between. Germline V lookup: CDR1 SNHLY, CDR2 FYNNEI. DNA for the CDR3: TGTGCCAGCAGTGAAGGGAAGTTCTACGAGCAGTACTTC. This encodes CASSEGKFYEQYF.

This clonotype was picked up a small number of times. This chain joins TRBV2 and TRBJ2-1, with D possibly matching TRBD2 (6 bases). Germline V gives CDR1 SNHLY, CDR2 FYNNEI. Deletions cut 7 bases from V and 0 bases from J, with 13 bases between. The CDR3 consists of 15 residues. This CDR3 reads CASTPEGSSYNEQFF. The CDR3 nucleotides read TGTGCCAGCACCCCGGAGGGGTCCTCCTACAATGAGCAGTTCTTC.

This clonotype was recorded a few times. The chain couples TRBV12-3 or TRBV12-4 to TRBJ2-7, with 9 bases identical to TRBD2. This CDR3 has 16 residues. J was trimmed by 0 bases and V by 3 bases; bases with no gene match: 6. CDR3 DNA sequence: TGTGCCAGCAGTTTTCAGCGGGAGGTCAGCTCCTACGAGCAGTACTTC. Protein product: CASSFQREVSSYEQYF.

The chain employs TRBV4-1 and TRBJ2-7, with D perhaps being TRBD1 or TRBD2 (6 bases each). Germline assignment: CDR1 MGHRA and CDR2 YSYEKL. The CDR3 is 16 residues long. The V end lost 1 base, the J end lost 1 base, and 14 bases lay between the germline ends. CDR3 nucleotides: TGCGCCAGCAGCCAAGGCAAGGGGGGAAGGTCCTACGAGCAGTACTTC. Translated, it gives CASSQGKGGRSYEQYF.

The chain links TRBV5-5 to TRBJ2-3, with D unresolved. This CDR3 spans 14 amino acids. V gave up 0 bases and J gave up 3 bases, with 8 bases separating them. Per the germline V gene, CDR1 is SGHKS and CDR2 is YYEKEE (reference sequence). The chain's CDR3 is CASSLVAPTDTQYF. The DNA of the CDR3 is TGTGCCAGCAGCTTGGTGGCTCCAACAGATACGCAGTATTTT.

This clonotype has only a few counts. The chain has TRBV5-6 and TRBJ2-3, with 9 bases matching TRBD2. The CDR3 extends over 15 amino acids. V lost 4 bases to trimming and J lost 2 bases; unmatched junction nucleotides: 5. Germline V lookup: CDR1 SGHDT, CDR2 YYEEEE. The CDR3 loop reads CASSVAGVDTDTQYF. In nucleotides, the CDR3 is TGTGCCAGCAGCGTAGCGGGAGTTGACACAGATACGCAGTATTTT.